What follows are 14 T cell receptor beta chains derived from one specimen sequenced in a study of blood T cell repertoires in COVID-19. Profiling relied on immunoSEQ multiplex PCR, and the TCRdb table lists in-frame clones only, not all of them. The sample has about 17,000 clones; roughly nine tenths are singletons. Sequencing used peripheral blood. The source of these receptors is a man in his 60s with active COVID-19.

This clone was found once. The V gene is TRBV11-3, the J gene TRBJ2-5; weak D call: TRBD2 (5 bases). The ends were cut back, 2 bases at V and 4 bases at J, with 17 bases in the middle. Germline CDR1 is SGHNT and CDR2 is YENEEA. The CDR3 runs 16 residues. In DNA form, the CDR3 reads TGTGCCAGCAGCTTACGGGCTAGCCAAATAATAGAGACCCAGTACTTC. The encoded protein is CASSLRASQIIETQYF. Full variable domain (remainder filled in from reference TRBV11-3 and TRBJ2-5): EAGVVQSPRYKIIEKKQPVAFWCNPISGHNTLYWYLQNLGQGPELLIRYENEEAVDDSQLPKDRFSAERLKGVDSTLKIQPAELGDSAVYLCASSLRASQIIETQYFGPGTRLLVL.

The V call is TRBV7-9, the J call TRBJ1-6; perhaps TRBD1 as D (6 bases). Trimming took 4 bases from V and 6 from J, leaving 13 bases between them. This CDR3 has 15 residues. Per germline, CDR1 SEHNR and CDR2 FQNEAQ (reference sequence). CDR3 sequence: CASSSRQAPNSPLHF. CDR3 sequence (DNA): TGTGCCAGCAGCTCCCGACAGGCGCCTAATTCACCCCTCCACTTT.

The chain is built from TRBV5-1 and TRBJ2-1; D uncertain. Trimming cost V 3 bases and J 1 base, with 5 bases left between them. Germline loops: CDR1 SGHRS, CDR2 YFSETQ. CDR3 size: 13 residues. The DNA of the CDR3 is TGCGCCAGCAGCTCGGGTTCCTACAATGAGCAGTTCTTC. This codes for CASSSGSYNEQFF. Combining the CDR3 with reference TRBV5-1 and TRBJ2-1 gives the whole variable domain KAGVTQTPRYLIKTRGQQVTLSCSPISGHRSVSWYQQTPGQGLQFLFEYFSETQRNKGNFPGRFSGRQFSNSRSEMNVSTLELGDSALYLCASSSGSYNEQFFGPGTRLTVL.

This rearrangement joins TRBV27 to TRBJ1-1, with D tentatively TRBD1 (6 bases). Trimming removed 6 bases from V and 4 bases from J, with 12 bases in between. This CDR3 is 13 amino acids long. Germline V CDR1 and CDR2: MNHEY, SMNVEV (reference sequence). The CDR3 region is CASSTVGATEAFF. The CDR3 nucleotides are TGTGCCAGCAGCACGGTGGGGGCCACTGAAGCTTTCTTT.

The gene calls are TRBV4-3 and TRBJ2-2, with 10 bases matching TRBD2. The V segment lost 6 bases and the J segment 3 bases; nucleotides outside the gene matches: 10. The CDR3 spans 17 residues. The germline gives CDR1 LGHNA, CDR2 YSLEER. DNA of the CDR3: TGCGCCAGCAGGTTTACTAGCGGGGTAATGGACACCGGGGAGCTGTTTTTT. It specifies CASRFTSGVMDTGELFF.

This clone appeared a few times. This rearrangement joins TRBV4-1 to TRBJ2-3; 9 positions agree with TRBD2. Losses at the gene ends were 4 bases for V and 2 bases for J; bases not matched to a gene: 4. CDR1 and CDR2 (germline): MGHRA, YSYEKL. The CDR3 loop spans 15 amino acids. In DNA, the CDR3 is TGCGCCAGCAGCCCTAGCGGGACTAACACAGATACGCAGTATTTT. Translation gives CASSPSGTNTDTQYF.

CDR3 bases: TGTGCCAGCAGTCGCCGAGGGGGGAACACTGAAGCTTTCTTT. Amino acid sequence: CASSRRGGNTEAFF. This rearrangement joins TRBV28 to TRBJ1-1; TRBD1 might be the D (6 bases). CDR1 MDHEN and CDR2 SYDVKM come from the germline V gene. The V and J ends lost 5 bases and 1 base respectively, with 11 bases between them. The CDR3 contains 14 residues.

This chain uses TRBV19 with TRBJ2-2, with unresolved D. The CDR3 is 14 residues long. Germline CDR1 reads LNHDA; CDR2 reads SQIVND (reference sequence). V was cut by 2 bases and J by 4 bases, with 8 bases left in between. In nucleotides, the CDR3 is TGTGCCAGTAGTATAAACCTGAGCACCGGGGAGCTGTTTTTT. This translates into CASSINLSTGELFF. Combining the CDR3 with reference TRBV19 and TRBJ2-2 gives the whole variable domain DGGITQSPKYLFRKEGQNVTLSCEQNLNHDAMYWYRQDPGQGLRLIYYSQIVNDFQKGDIAEGYSVSREKKESFPLTVTSAQKNPTAFYLCASSINLSTGELFFGEGSRLTVL.

V is TRBV19 and J is TRBJ2-5; 7 nucleotides line up with TRBD2. In germline, CDR1 is LNHDA, CDR2 SQIVND (reference sequence). V lost 4 bases and J lost 0; bases outside the gene matches: 5. The CDR3 has 15 amino acids. This chain's CDR3 is CASSTAAGDQETQYF. The CDR3 nucleotides are TGTGCCAGTAGTACCGCCGCGGGGGACCAAGAGACCCAGTACTTC.

The J gene is TRBJ2-5, the V gene TRBV7-9; tentative D call: TRBD1 (6 bases). With 5 bases removed from V and 5 bases from J, the gap between germline ends came to 18 bases. This CDR3 comprises 15 residues. Germline CDR1 is SEHNR and CDR2 is FQNEAQ (reference sequence). CDR3 bases: TGTGCCAGCAGCCGGGCAGTGGGGGCAGGGGAGACCCAGTACTTC. Amino acids: CASSRAVGAGETQYF.

The CDR3 loop reads CASSISGGTDTQYF. The CDR3 coding sequence is TGTGCCAGTAGTATAAGCGGGGGCACAGATACGCAGTATTTT. The V and J genes are TRBV19 and TRBJ2-3, with 7 bases matching TRBD2. After removal of 2 bases from V and 1 base from J, the junction contained 0 bases not matched to a gene. This CDR3 region has 14 residues. Germline CDR1 LNHDA, CDR2 SQIVND (reference sequence).

J is TRBJ2-5 and V is TRBV7-9; possible D gene TRBD2, 5 bases. This CDR3 has 14 residues. In germline, CDR1 is SEHNR, CDR2 FQNEAQ (reference sequence). The V end lost 3 bases, the J end lost 1 base, and 9 bases lay between the germline ends. For the CDR3, the DNA is TGTGCCAGCAGCTTCTGGCGGGCCCAAGAGACCCAGTACTTC. This gives the protein CASSFWRAQETQYF.

The chain has TRBV28 and TRBJ2-7; TRBD1 is a possible D gene (5 bases). The V end lost 7 bases, the J end lost 3 bases, and 13 bases lay between the germline ends. CDR1 and CDR2 from the germline V gene are MDHEN and SYDVKM. The CDR3 runs to 13 residues. In DNA, the CDR3 is TGTGCCAGCAACCTGGACACAGTCTACGAGCAGTACTTC. Translating gives CASNLDTVYEQYF.

Only a few counts were recorded for this clone. The chain couples TRBV7-8 to TRBJ1-1; 8 positions agree with TRBD1. CDR1 and CDR2 (germline): SGHVS, FQNEAQ. Trimming at V came to 5 bases and at J to 4 bases, leaving 9 bases not matched to a gene. The CDR3 is 15 residues long. CDR3 DNA sequence: TGTGCCAGCAGCCCACGACAGGGGAGGTTCACTGAAGCTTTCTTT. Protein: CASSPRQGRFTEAFF.